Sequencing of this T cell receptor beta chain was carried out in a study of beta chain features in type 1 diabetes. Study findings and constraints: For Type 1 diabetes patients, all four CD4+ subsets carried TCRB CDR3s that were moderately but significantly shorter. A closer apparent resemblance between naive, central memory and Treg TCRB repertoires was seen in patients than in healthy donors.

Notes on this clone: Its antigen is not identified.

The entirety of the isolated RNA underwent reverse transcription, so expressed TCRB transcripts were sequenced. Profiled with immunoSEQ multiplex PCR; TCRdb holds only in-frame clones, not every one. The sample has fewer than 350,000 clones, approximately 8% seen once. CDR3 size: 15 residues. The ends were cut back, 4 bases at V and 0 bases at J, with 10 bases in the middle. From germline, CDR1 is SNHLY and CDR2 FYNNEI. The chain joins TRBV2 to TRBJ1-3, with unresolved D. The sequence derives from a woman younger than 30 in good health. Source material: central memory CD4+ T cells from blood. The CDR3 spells CASSASVTSGNTIYF. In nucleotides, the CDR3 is TGTGCCAGCAGTGCCAGTGTAACCTCTGGAAACACCATATATTTT.